A selection of T cell receptor beta chains follows, all from one sample in a study of blood T cell repertoires in COVID-19. Sequencing used immunoSEQ multiplex PCR; TCRdb keeps in-frame clones, though not all of them. This table holds nearly 35,000 clones, roughly 93% found once. Sequencing was performed on peripheral blood. The receptors originated from a human donor in a cohort sampled during active COVID-19. Both conserved end residues are part of each CDR3. The order of the fields is clone size, J gene, V gene, D gene, CDR3 DNA, CDR3 protein. D genes are given only for firm matches. The listing skips clone size in some rows; elsewhere it reads once, few, many or a size class.

-,TRBJ1-5,TRBV3-1/TRBV3-2,TRBD1,TGTGCCAGCAGCCAAGACGGGACAGGGAATCAGCCCCAGCATTTT,CASSQDGTGNQPQHF
-,TRBJ2-7,TRBV13,TRBD2,TGTGCCAGCAGCTTAGGGGGACTAGCGGGCCTACATTACTTC,CASSLGGLAGLHYF
-,TRBJ1-2,TRBV27,TRBD1,TGTGCCAGCAGTTCTTGGGGGACAGGGCAGTACTATGGCTACACCTTC,CASSSWGTGQYYGYTF
-,TRBJ2-1,TRBV4-1,-,TGCGCCAGCAGCCAACCGACTAAGAGCAATGAGCAGTTCTTC,CASSQPTKSNEQFF
-,TRBJ1-4,TRBV6-5,-,TGTGCCAGCAGTTACTCGCGGACAGCTAATGAAAAACTGTTTTTT,CASSYSRTANEKLFF
-,TRBJ2-1,TRBV6-6,-,TGTGCCAGCAGTTACGTTCAAGTTCTATCATACAATGAGCAGTTCTTC,CASSYVQVLSYNEQFF
-,TRBJ2-7,TRBV14,TRBD2,TGTGCCAGCAGCCAGCCCGGGACTAGCGGATACGAGCAGTACTTC,CASSQPGTSGYEQYF
once,TRBJ1-4,TRBV6-5,-,TGTGCCAGCAGAGCTCGGGACACAACTAATGAAAAACTGTTTTTT,CASRARDTTNEKLFF
-,TRBJ2-2,TRBV6-7,TRBD1,TGTGCCAGCGAAAGGGGGCAGACCGGGGAGCTGTTTTTT,CASERGQTGELFF
-,TRBJ1-6,TRBV12-5,TRBD1,TGTGCTAGTGGTTTGGCCTTTACAGGGGACGGATCACCCCTCCACTTT,CASGLAFTGDGSPLHF